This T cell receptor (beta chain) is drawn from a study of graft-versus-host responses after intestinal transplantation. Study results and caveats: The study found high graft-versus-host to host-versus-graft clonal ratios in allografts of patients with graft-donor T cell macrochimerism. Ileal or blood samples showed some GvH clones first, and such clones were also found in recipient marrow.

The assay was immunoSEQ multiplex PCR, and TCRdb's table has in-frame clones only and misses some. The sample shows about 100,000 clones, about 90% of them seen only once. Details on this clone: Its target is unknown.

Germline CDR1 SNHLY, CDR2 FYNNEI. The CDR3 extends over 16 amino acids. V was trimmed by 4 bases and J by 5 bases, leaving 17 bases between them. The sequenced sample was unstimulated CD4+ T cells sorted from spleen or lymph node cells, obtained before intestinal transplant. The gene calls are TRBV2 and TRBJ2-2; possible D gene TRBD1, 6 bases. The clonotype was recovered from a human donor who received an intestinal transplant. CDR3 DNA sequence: TGTGCCAGCAGTGCCCTGGGCAGGGGCCGAACCGGGGAGCTGTTTTTT. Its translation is CASSALGRGRTGELFF.